This T cell receptor (beta chain) was captured by sequencing in a study of blood T cell repertoires in COVID-19. Across the study: Some COVID-19 samples were acute and others convalescent; all came from the United States, Italy and Spain.

Only in-frame clones appear in the TCRdb table, and some are missing; sequencing was by immunoSEQ multiplex PCR. The table lists 95,000 to 100,000 clones, about 90% of them singletons, with around 16% in the top ten. The sample consisted of peripheral blood. This receptor was taken from a man in his fifties or sixties with acute or convalescent COVID-19.

The CDR3 protein is CASRDKQGYTEAFF. The CDR3 nucleotides read TGTGCCAGCAGAGATAAACAGGGTTACACTGAAGCTTTCTTT. The genes are TRBV4-2 and TRBJ1-1, with D maybe TRBD1 (6 bases). Germline V lookup: CDR1 LGHNA, CDR2 YNFKEQ. This CDR3 is 14 amino acids long. Trimming took 6 bases from V and 3 from J, leaving 14 bases between them.